Below, 29 T cell receptor beta chains from the same sample are listed, as sequenced in a study of T cell repertoires in cytomegalovirus infection (dated by TCRdb to between 2018 and 2021). The data were produced on an Illumina HiSeq 1500. Using fastp at Q25 and MiXCR, TCRdb reprocessed the public reads and kept productive beta chains. When rows share a CDR3 protein, they turn into one entry using the most common DNA and genes. Across this sample there are around 630,000 distinct CDR3 sequences, with around 24% seen only once. The ten largest account for around 7.6% of the sample. Sequenced material: CD8+ T cells from PBMCs. The origin of the receptors is a human donor in good health (CMV status not recorded). Some clones in this sample may be carry-over from other donors' samples.

This clonotype was observed at least ten times. The V and J genes are TRBV7-6 and TRBJ1-1; D not certain. Trimming removed 2 bases from V and 1 base from J, with 11 bases in between. The CDR3 totals 15 residues. Germline V gene lookup returns CDR1 SGHVS and CDR2 FNYEAQ. CDR3 nucleotides: TGTGCCAGCAGCTTAAAAGGGTTTGGGAACACTGAAGCTTTCTTT. Translating gives CASSLKGFGNTEAFF.

The CDR3: CSARSRDGRGEQYF. CDR3 DNA: TGCAGTGCTAGGAGTAGGGACGGACGAGGTGAGCAGTACTTC. The J gene is TRBJ2-7, the V gene TRBV20-1; D is perhaps TRBD1 or TRBD2 (5 bases each). The CDR3 runs 14 residues. V lost 3 bases and J 7 bases, leaving 19 bases between the germline ends. Germline CDR1 reads DFQATT; CDR2 reads SNEGSKA (reference sequence).

This clonotype occurred a few times. The V call is TRBV7-2, the J call TRBJ1-1; D remains unclear. Trimming cost V 5 bases and J 2 bases, with 15 bases left between them. The CDR3 has 15 amino acids. Looked up from germline, CDR1 is SGHTA and CDR2 is FQGNSA. DNA of the CDR3: TGTGCCAGCAGCACCCGGACGGAAATAAACACTGAAGCTTTCTTT. It is translated as CASSTRTEINTEAFF. Looking up the rest from reference TRBV7-2 and TRBJ1-1 gives the full variable domain: GAGVSQSPSNKVTEKGKDVELRCDPISGHTALYWYRQSLGQGLEFLIYFQGNSAPDKSGLPSDRFSAERTGGSVSTLTIQRTQQEDSAVYLCASSTRTEINTEAFFGQGTRLTVV.

This clonotype was counted at least ten times. The chain uses TRBV12-3 or TRBV12-4 and TRBJ2-5; the D gene is possibly TRBD2 (6 bases). Trimming pared 0 bases from V and 5 bases from J, leaving 10 bases between. There are 14 residues in the CDR3. The CDR3 loop is CASSLARDRETQYF. In nucleotides, the CDR3 is TGTGCCAGCAGTTTAGCGCGGGACCGGGAGACCCAGTACTTC.

At least ten counts were recorded for this clonotype. The V call is TRBV7-6, the J call TRBJ2-1; D possibly corresponds to TRBD1 (6 bases). The V and J ends lost 1 base and 8 bases respectively, with 21 bases between them. This CDR3 has 17 amino acids. Germline CDR1 SGHVS, CDR2 FNYEAQ. The CDR3 DNA follows: TGTGCCAGCAGCTTAGTGGAGAGCGACAGGTATGGCGATGAGCAGTTCTTC. It codes for CASSLVESDRYGDEQFF.

This clonotype appeared many times. The chain uses TRBV7-9 and TRBJ2-7; TRBD2 might be the D (7 bases). Germline V lookup: CDR1 SEHNR, CDR2 FQNEAQ (reference sequence). The CDR3 length is 13 residues. The V end was cut by 5 bases, the J end by 4 bases, with 12 bases between. As DNA, the CDR3 is TGTGCCAGCAGCCCGGGGGGCGCGTACGAGCAGTACTTC. This encodes CASSPGGAYEQYF.

Regarding this clonotype: The junction differs from germline at one of its ends, possibly a read error. This chain uses TRBV7-9 with TRBJ1-4; 10 bases are a match to TRBD1. CDR3 length equals 15 residues. Germline V gives CDR1 SEHNR, CDR2 FQNEAQ (reference sequence). DNA for the CDR3: TGTGCCAACAGCCCTCCGGGACAGGGGCGTGAAAAACTGTTTTTT. It specifies CANSPPGQGREKLFF.

This clonotype has a handful of counts. As DNA, the CDR3 is TGCAGTGCTAGTGGTTTGACGGGCACAGATACGCAGTATTTT. Protein product: CSASGLTGTDTQYF. This chain links TRBV20-1 with TRBJ2-3; no definite D call. The V and J ends lost 3 bases and 1 base respectively, with 11 bases between them. Germline CDR1 DFQATT, CDR2 SNEGSKA (reference sequence). The CDR3 is made up of 14 amino acids.

The chain carries TRBV28 and TRBJ2-7; D is possibly TRBD1 (5 bases). Germline CDR1 MDHEN, CDR2 SYDVKM. Trimming took 10 bases from V and 1 from J, leaving 14 bases between them. The CDR3 has 13 amino acids. Written as DNA, the CDR3 is TGTGCCACCGTCCGTGACAGTTCCTACGAGCAGTACGTC. Residues: CATVRDSSYEQYV.

This rearrangement joins TRBV2 to TRBJ1-5, with a weak D call TRBD1 (5 bases). V was shortened by 0 bases and J by 4 bases, with 13 bases between the two germline ends. The CDR3 extends over 16 amino acids. Germline lookup yields CDR1 SNHLY and CDR2 FYNNEI. CDR3 DNA sequence: TGTGCCAGCAGTGAAGCGCCGGACACCCTTAATCAGCCCCAGCATTTT. The encoded protein is CASSEAPDTLNQPQHF.

The chain is built from TRBV5-1 and TRBJ2-1; 11 bases agree with TRBD2. The germline V gene encodes CDR1 SGHRS and CDR2 YFSETQ. CDR3 length: 16 amino acids. V trimming: 3 bases; J trimming: 2 bases; junction bases outside the gene matches: 4. CDR3 in DNA: TGCGCCAGCAGCTCGCTAGCGGGGGGCGCCTACAATGAGCAGTTCTTC. This encodes CASSSLAGGAYNEQFF.

The chain is built from TRBV29-1 and TRBJ1-2, with D unresolved. CDR1 and CDR2 (germline): SQVTM, ANQGSEA. The CDR3 is made up of 12 amino acids. The V and J ends lost 3 bases and 5 bases respectively, with 10 bases between them. CDR3 sequence: CSVEWRNYGYTF. The CDR3 region has the DNA TGCAGCGTTGAGTGGAGGAATTATGGCTACACCTTC.

This clonotype was seen a few times. The rearrangement links TRBV29-1 to TRBJ1-1, with D tentatively TRBD1 (5 bases). The germline gives CDR1 SQVTM, CDR2 ANQGSEA. The V gene lost 6 bases and the J gene lost 4 bases, with 12 bases spanning the gap. There are 12 residues in the CDR3. CDR3 loop: CSVGHFGTEAFF. The CDR3 region has the DNA TGCAGCGTCGGACATTTCGGCACTGAAGCTTTCTTT.

The V gene is TRBV29-1, the J gene TRBJ2-3; TRBD2 agrees at 8 bases. Germline CDR1 reads SQVTM; CDR2 reads ANQGSEA. The V and J ends lost 7 bases and 2 bases, in that order; junction bases with no gene match: 17. There are 17 residues in the CDR3. The CDR3 is CSAGGGTSGGPTDTQYF. The CDR3 DNA reads as TGCAGCGCCGGGGGGGGGACCAGCGGGGGTCCCACAGATACGCAGTATTTT.

The genes are TRBV20-1 and TRBJ2-3; D might be TRBD1 (6 bases). V was cut by 5 bases and J by 3 bases, with 9 bases left in between. The length of the CDR3 is 12 residues. CDR1 and CDR2 from the germline V gene are DFQATT and SNEGSKA (reference sequence). CDR3 in amino acids: CSARTGTDTQYF. The CDR3 DNA is TGCAGTGCTCGTACAGGGACAGATACGCAGTATTTT.

V gene TRBV7-8 combines with J gene TRBJ2-1, with TRBD1 matching 9 bases. CDR3 length: 17 amino acids. J gave up 7 bases and V 1 base, and 11 bases lay outside the gene matches. Germline CDR1 and CDR2: SGHVS and FQNEAQ. CDR3 DNA: TGTGCCAGCAGCTTAGAACCCAGGACAGGGGCGCGGAATGAGCAGTTCTTC. The encoded protein is CASSLEPRTGARNEQFF.

The chain employs TRBV4-1 and TRBJ2-5; tentatively, D is TRBD2 (8 bases). Germline assignment: CDR1 MGHRA and CDR2 YSYEKL. This CDR3 region has 16 residues. V was pared by 1 base and J by 4 bases, with 16 bases between. In DNA, the CDR3 is TGCGCCAGCAGCCAAGCCCCGGGGGGGGACAGAGAGACCCAGTACTTC. It is translated as CASSQAPGGDRETQYF.

The chain's CDR3 is CASSYISETQYF. The CDR3 nucleotides are TGTGCCAGCAGCTACATATCGGAGACCCAGTACTTC. The V gene is TRBV7-9, the J gene TRBJ2-5; D gene uncertain. The germline CDR1 and CDR2 sequences are SEHNR and FQNEAQ (reference sequence). The CDR3 consists of 12 residues. V shed 4 bases and J shed 5 bases, with 8 bases lying between them.

This chain joins TRBV7-9 and TRBJ2-3; TRBD1 is a possible D gene (5 bases). V shed 7 bases and J shed 0 bases, with 8 bases lying between them. The CDR3 covers 13 residues. Germline values: CDR1 SEHNR, CDR2 FQNEAQ (reference sequence). The CDR3 coding sequence is TGTGCCAGCATTGGACAAAGCACAGATACGCAGTATTTT. This translates into CASIGQSTDTQYF.

This chain joins TRBV7-2 and TRBJ1-2; 7 bases are a match to TRBD1. This CDR3 comprises 15 residues. Germline V gene sequence: CDR1 SGHTA, CDR2 FQGNSA. Unmatched junction bases numbered 7, after V lost 4 bases and J lost 2 bases. The CDR3 sequence is CASSSTGAYNYGYTF. In DNA form, the CDR3 reads TGTGCCAGCAGCTCTACAGGGGCATACAACTATGGCTACACCTTC.

Many counts were recorded for this clonotype. This chain links TRBV6-6 with TRBJ1-5; D is unclear. Between the trimmed V and J ends, which lost 6 bases and 6 bases, there was a span of 12 bases. CDR1 MNHNY and CDR2 SVGAGI come from the germline V gene (reference sequence). The CDR3 has 13 amino acids. The CDR3 DNA is TGTGCCAGCAGCCGGGATCCGCGTCAGCCCCAGCATTTT. Protein sequence: CASSRDPRQPQHF.

This clonotype was counted only a few times. The junction does not match germline at one end; this may be a read error. V gene TRBV15 combines with J gene TRBJ2-7, with a tentative D call TRBD1 (6 bases). The CDR3 is made up of 16 amino acids. CDR1 and CDR2 (germline): LNHNV, YYDKDF (reference sequence). In nucleotides, the CDR3 is TGTGCCACCAGCAGATCCCGGGACACCCACTCCTACGAGCAGTACTTT. This codes for CATSRSRDTHSYEQYF.

The chain joins TRBV20-1 to TRBJ1-6; unclear D gene. The germline V gene encodes CDR1 DFQATT and CDR2 SNEGSKA (reference sequence). Trimming cost V 1 base and J 10 bases, with 8 bases left between them. The CDR3 length is 12 residues. CDR3 nucleotide sequence: TGCAGTGCTAGAGGTGAAGGATCACCCCTCCACTTT. Translation gives CSARGEGSPLHF.

This clonotype has a handful of counts. The genes are TRBV28 and TRBJ2-7; TRBD1 matches 11 bases. The V segment lost 5 bases and the J segment 0 bases; nucleotides outside the gene matches: 3. The germline gives CDR1 MDHEN, CDR2 SYDVKM. The CDR3 consists of 15 residues. CDR3 nucleotide sequence: TGTGCCAGCAGTCGGGACAGGGGGAACTCCTACGAGCAGTACGTC. It yields the protein CASSRDRGNSYEQYV.

This clonotype was found a few times. This chain's CDR3 is CASSYPGQGVVDEQFF. CDR3 nucleotides: TGTGCCAGCAGTTATCCTGGACAGGGGGTAGTCGATGAGCAGTTCTTC. The V gene is TRBV6-5, the J gene TRBJ2-1; 10 positions agree with TRBD1. From germline, CDR1 is MNHEY and CDR2 SVGAGI. This CDR3 is 16 amino acids long. V dropped 3 bases and J dropped 8; count of bases not matched to a gene: 10.

This clonotype appeared many times. One end of the junction varies from germline; a read error may be responsible. CDR3 in amino acids: CASSLSGTGLYEQYF. CDR3 bases: TGTGCCAGCAGTTTGTCCGGGACAGGACTCTACGAGCAGTACTTC. The rearrangement joins TRBV5-1 to TRBJ2-7, with 8 bases matching TRBD1. The CDR3 sequence is 15 residues long. From germline, CDR1 is SGHRS and CDR2 YFSETQ.

This clonotype was detected only a few times. The rearrangement links TRBV14 to TRBJ2-6, with TRBD1 identical over 8 bases. Losses at the gene ends were 3 bases for V and 7 bases for J; bases not matched to a gene: 8. The CDR3 spans 16 residues. CDR1 is SGHDN and CDR2 is FVKESK in the germline V gene. The CDR3 protein is CASSQPQGVSANVLTF. In nucleotides, the CDR3 is TGTGCCAGCAGCCAGCCACAGGGGGTTAGTGCCAACGTCCTGACTTTC.

This clonotype turned up a few times. V is TRBV20-1 and J is TRBJ2-4; 8 nucleotides match TRBD2. Germline CDR1 is DFQATT and CDR2 is SNEGSKA (reference sequence). J lost 4 bases, V lost 7 bases, and 6 bases had no gene match. This CDR3 is built from 13 residues. Here the CDR3 reads CSGIAGSKNIQYF. The CDR3 region has the DNA TGCAGTGGCATAGCGGGGTCGAAAAACATTCAGTACTTC.

This clonotype was counted at least ten times. V and J are TRBV25-1 and TRBJ2-3, with 7 bases matching TRBD1. The length of the CDR3 is 19 residues. Per germline, CDR1 MGHDK and CDR2 SYGVNS. V was clipped by 4 bases and J by 0 bases; unmatched bases: 16. The CDR3 sequence is CASSAYQGTAGTSTDTQYF. The CDR3 DNA reads as TGTGCCAGCAGTGCGTACCAAGGGACAGCAGGAACTAGCACAGATACGCAGTATTTT.